This TCR beta chain was obtained from a study of CXCR3-negative and CXCR3-positive naive CD8 T cells. Study background: Per-library TRB read counts averaged about 1.5 +/- 0.3 million, adding up to some 150 million in total.

The length of the CDR3 is 16 residues. TRB cDNA was prepared as libraries by UMI-labeled 5' RACE. TCRdb reworked the 5' RACE reads into one entry per CDR3 protein, no DNA. The sample includes tens of thousands of distinct CDR3 sequences. Sorting yielded triplicates of about 330,000 cells for each CD8+ T cell subset. Overall study results and limits: Whereas memory cells differed, naive CXCR3-negative and CXCR3-positive cells shared similar TRBV-TRBJ usage. TRB CDR3 properties indicated TCR strength, while surface CD5 was similar across naive subsets. CXCR3-positive naive cells carried more hydrophobic TRB CDR3s than CXCR3-negative ones.

A note on this clonotype: The antigen is unknown.

The chain links TRBV12-3 or TRBV12-4 to TRBJ2-1; the D gene TCRdb calls, TRBD2, cannot be checked with no DNA. The source material was naive CXCR3+ CD8+ T cells from blood. Specified subset: CD45RO-CCR7+CD27+CD95- naive CD8+ T cells expressing CXCR3 (TNR3+). The receptor was derived from a human donor in good health. Some clones in this sample may be carry-over from other donors' samples. The CDR3 loop reads CASRDGLAGGYNEQFF.